In its sample, the clone carrying this T cell receptor beta chain was seen many times. The repertoire came from unfractionated whole blood and reflected all unsorted peripheral T cells. About 500 ng RNA was reverse transcribed with alpha and beta constant-region primers. Separate chain-specific third strand synthesis with multiplexing indices produced the alpha and beta libraries. A roughly 22-cycle PCR with P5s and P7 primers followed a short adapter-adding first PCR. TCRdb passed the 5' RACE reads through MiXCR, listing each CDR3 protein once. The sample has around 8,600 distinct CDR3 sequences; around 8.5% are singletons. The record originates from a study of HIV-infected patients and healthy controls. The starting material was blood, obtained before antiretroviral therapy. This receptor was taken from an adult with HIV infection. The donor label of this sample is uncertain.

Written as DNA, the CDR3 is TGCGCCACCCTAACTACAGGAGACCTAAACATTCAGTACTTC. This gives the protein CATLTTGDLNIQYF. The chain has TRBV5-1 and TRBJ2-4, with a weak D call TRBD1 (5 bases). Trimming removed 9 bases at V and 6 bases at J, with 19 bases between. The CDR3 runs 14 residues. The germline CDR1 and CDR2 sequences are SGHRS and YFSETQ.